The sample holds a few counts of the clone carrying this T cell receptor (beta chain). This sample is part of a study of graft-versus-host responses after intestinal transplantation. Study as a whole: Isolated intestinal, liver-intestinal, or multivisceral transplants were what recipients had.

Here immunoSEQ multiplex PCR was the method, and the copy in TCRdb shows in-frame clones only, minus some. The sample records 4,300 or so clones, 25% to 30% being singletons. Responders labeled with CFSE (about 200,000) were plated with about 200,000 irradiated, violet-dye-labeled stimulators. Proliferating CFSE-low CD3+CD4+ and CD3+CD8+ responders were sorted post-reaction. The CDR3 consists of 14 residues. V shed 2 bases and J 4 bases; nucleotides not matched to a gene: 4. Germline CDR1 is SGHRS and CDR2 is YFSETQ. This TCR derives from a human patient who was an organ donor for intestinal transplantation. The material was alloreactive CD8+ T cells from a mixed lymphocyte reaction culture, obtained before transplantation. The subset: CFSE-low proliferating T cells sorted from roughly 6-day pre-transplant mixed lymphocyte reaction (GvH or HvG direction). The rearrangement uses TRBV5-1 and TRBJ1-2, with 8 nucleotides matching TRBD1. The CDR3 spells CASSFTGGVYGYTF. CDR3 bases: TGCGCCAGCAGCTTTACAGGGGGAGTCTATGGCTACACCTTC.